The TCR beta chain described here comes from a study of PD-L1 blockade in urothelial cancer. For the study at large: Patients previously received 0 to 3 chemotherapy regimens.

This table comes from immunoSEQ multiplex PCR, and its TCRdb copy is limited to in-frame clones, with some not included. This sample has some 40,000 clones, with more than 75% found just once. A few counts support this clone. The time point denotes: peripheral blood 6 weeks after treatment start. From germline, CDR1 is MGHRA and CDR2 YSYEKL. There are 14 residues in the CDR3. Losses at the gene ends were 6 bases for V and 7 bases for J; bases not matched to a gene: 4. Specimen: PBMCs, collected around atezolizumab (anti-PD-L1) treatment. This receptor was obtained from a man in his forties or fifties with urothelial cancer. This sequence joins TRBV4-1 and TRBJ1-4; 11 nucleotides line up with TRBD1. The CDR3 sequence: CASRPGQGVEKLFF. CDR3 nucleotide sequence: TGCGCCAGCAGACCGGGACAGGGGGTTGAAAAACTGTTTTTT.